The 25 T cell receptor beta chains below come from one sample, sequenced in a study of a mutant IDH1 vaccine in newly diagnosed glioma. Clones were sequenced by immunoSEQ multiplex PCR, and TCRdb holds only the in-frame ones, with some missing. The table lists about 30,000 clones, 70% to 90% of them singletons, with over 2.5% in the top ten. Time point reported: week 23, last vaccination. The content of each vaccine dose was 300 ug of mutant IDH1 20-mer peptide, and topical imiquimod accompanied it. Their cognate antigens are unknown. This sample comprised PBMCs, obtained from a glioma patient whose treatment included an IDH1 peptide vaccine. These receptors came from a man aged 35-49 years with glioma.

This chain links TRBV28 with TRBJ2-3; unclear D gene. The CDR3 has 15 residues. Trimming took off 5 bases at V and 2 bases at J, with 14 bases between the two ends. Germline assignment: CDR1 MDHEN and CDR2 SYDVKM. CDR3 region: CASSPGPDFTDTQYF. In nucleotides, the CDR3 is TGTGCCAGCAGTCCCGGGCCCGATTTCACAGATACGCAGTATTTT.

This clone showed up just a few times. The gene calls are TRBV13 and TRBJ2-3, with 10 bases identical to TRBD2. CDR1 is PRHDT, CDR2 FYEKMQ, per germline (reference sequence). V lost 5 bases, J lost 4 bases, and 15 bases stayed unmatched. CDR3 size: 18 residues. The DNA for the CDR3 is TGTGCCAGCAGCCACCCAGGGAACCTAGCGGGAGTGGCAGATACGCAGTATTTT. It translates to CASSHPGNLAGVADTQYF.

The chain combines TRBV5-6 with TRBJ2-5, with 7 nucleotides matching TRBD2. The germline gives CDR1 SGHDT, CDR2 YYEEEE. V gave up 3 bases and J gave up 5 bases; unmatched junction bases: 7. The CDR3 has 14 amino acids. CDR3 amino acids: CASSSTLGGETQYF. CDR3 coding DNA: TGTGCCAGCAGCTCAACCCTGGGAGGGGAGACCCAGTACTTC. The variable domain in full, with the rest retrieved from reference TRBV5-6 and TRBJ2-5, is DAGVTQSPTHLIKTRGQQVTLRCSPKSGHDTVSWYQQALGQGPQFIFQYYEEEERQRGNFPDRFSGHQFPNYSSELNVNALLLGDSALYLCASSSTLGGETQYFGPGTRLLVL.

This clone was seen just once. The chain carries TRBV5-8 and TRBJ1-5; D is uncertain. V was cut by 2 bases and J by 3 bases, with 9 bases left in between. The CDR3 is 14 amino acids. Germline V gene data show CDR1 as SGHTS and CDR2 as YDEGEE. This CDR3 is CASSFGLYNQPQHF. The CDR3 nucleotides are TGTGCCAGCAGCTTTGGTCTTTACAATCAGCCCCAGCATTTT.

The chain carries TRBV6-6 and TRBJ1-4; 7 bases align to TRBD1. The CDR3 is 15 amino acids. Unmatched junction bases numbered 6, after V lost 6 bases and J lost 2 bases. The V gene's germline CDR1 is MNHNY and CDR2 SVGAGI (reference sequence). The CDR3 DNA reads TGTGCCAGCAGAGCTAACAGGGGTACTAATGAAAAACTGTTTTTT. As protein: CASRANRGTNEKLFF.

This chain connects TRBV15 to TRBJ2-5, with D maybe TRBD2 (6 bases). The germline V gene has CDR1 LNHNV and CDR2 YYDKDF (reference sequence). The V end lost 5 bases, the J end lost 1 base, and 11 bases lay between the germline ends. The CDR3 runs 14 residues. The CDR3 DNA reads TGTGCCACCAGCCCCCTGGGGGGCCAAGAGACCCAGTACTTC. Amino acids: CATSPLGGQETQYF.

The gene calls are TRBV6-5 and TRBJ1-5; 7 bases align to TRBD1. CDR1 MNHEY and CDR2 SVGAGI come from the germline V gene. The V gene end was trimmed by 7 bases and the J gene end by 3 bases; junction bases not matched to a gene: 9. This CDR3 has 15 amino acids. The CDR3 loop is CASKEGAQTNQPQHF. In DNA form, the CDR3 reads TGTGCCAGCAAGGAGGGGGCGCAAACCAATCAGCCCCAGCATTTT.

The chain uses TRBV7-2 and TRBJ1-5; 9 bases are a match to TRBD1. CDR3 size: 15 residues. The V and J ends lost 5 bases and 2 bases, in that order; junction bases with no gene match: 4. CDR1 is SGHTA and CDR2 is FQGNSA in the germline V gene. CDR3 coding DNA: TGTGCCAGCAGCCTTCGGACAGGGGGCAATCAGCCCCAGCATTTT. Encoded protein: CASSLRTGGNQPQHF.

CDR3 sequence reads: CASNYRGVYGYTF. The CDR3 nucleotides are TGTGCCAGCAATTATAGGGGGGTTTACGGCTACACCTTC. The rearrangement uses TRBV5-4 and TRBJ1-2, with D tentatively TRBD1 (6 bases). Germline V lookup: CDR1 SGHNT, CDR2 YYREEE (reference sequence). The CDR3 runs to 13 residues. Trimming took off 6 bases at V and 8 bases at J, with 17 bases between the two ends.

The J gene is TRBJ1-4, the V gene TRBV7-2; TRBD1 is a possible D gene (6 bases). With 2 bases removed from V and 5 bases from J, the gap between germline ends came to 12 bases. The germline V gene has CDR1 SGHTA and CDR2 FQGNSA. CDR3 length: 15 residues. The CDR3 bases are TGTGCCAGCAGCTTATTTCCAGGGGCAAATGAAAAACTGTTTTTT. Its translation is CASSLFPGANEKLFF.

This clone turned up a few times. This chain links TRBV28 with TRBJ2-2; D may be TRBD2 (5 bases). The ends were cut back, 8 bases at V and 6 bases at J, with 13 bases in the middle. CDR3 size: 13 residues. Germline V gives CDR1 MDHEN, CDR2 SYDVKM. Written as DNA, the CDR3 is TGTGCCAGCGAGGGTATTGAAGCCGGGGAGCTGTTTTTT. Translation gives CASEGIEAGELFF.

The chain uses TRBV5-1 and TRBJ1-5; perhaps TRBD1 as D (5 bases). The germline CDR1 and CDR2 sequences are SGHRS and YFSETQ. V shed 2 bases and J shed 2 bases, with 11 bases lying between them. CDR3 length equals 15 residues. CDR3 loop: CASSLFGGGNQPQHF. For the CDR3, the DNA is TGCGCCAGCAGCTTATTCGGGGGAGGCAATCAGCCCCAGCATTTT.

The V gene is TRBV28, the J gene TRBJ2-6, with 7 bases that match TRBD2. Germline V gene data show CDR1 as MDHEN and CDR2 as SYDVKM. The CDR3 totals 19 residues. V lost 4 bases to trimming and J lost 4 bases; unmatched junction nucleotides: 16. The CDR3 protein is CASSYPRAGLPPGANVLTF. CDR3 nucleotides: TGTGCCAGCAGTTACCCGAGAGCGGGGCTTCCCCCCGGGGCCAACGTCCTGACTTTC.

The genes are TRBV15 and TRBJ2-2; D perhaps matches TRBD1 (5 bases). This CDR3 region has 16 residues. The germline gives CDR1 LNHNV, CDR2 YYDKDF (reference sequence). V lost 2 bases to trimming and J lost 3 bases, with 13 bases between them. CDR3: CATSRSGIRDTGELFF. The CDR3, as DNA: TGTGCCACCAGCAGATCAGGGATTAGGGACACCGGGGAGCTGTTTTTT.

CDR3 amino acids: CASSQGTGYDEQFF. DNA of the CDR3: TGTGCCAGCAGCCAGGGCACAGGGTATGATGAGCAGTTCTTC. The rearrangement links TRBV14 to TRBJ2-1; TRBD1 might be the D (6 bases). CDR3 length equals 14 residues. Germline CDR1 and CDR2: SGHDN and FVKESK. With 3 bases removed from V and 8 bases from J, the gap between germline ends came to 14 bases. Complete variable domain (other parts from reference TRBV14 and TRBJ2-1): EAGVTQFPSHSVIEKGQTVTLRCDPISGHDNLYWYRRVMGKEIKFLLHFVKESKQDESGMPNNRFLAERTGGTYSTLKVQPAELEDSGVYFCASSQGTGYDEQFFGPGTRLTVL.

This chain connects TRBV11-2 to TRBJ2-4, with D tentatively TRBD1 or TRBD2 (5 bases each). The V and J ends lost 2 bases and 6 bases respectively, with 14 bases between them. CDR3 length: 15 residues. From germline, CDR1 is SGHAT and CDR2 FQNNGV. CDR3 amino acids: CASSLMAGTANIQYF. The CDR3 nucleotides read TGTGCCAGCAGCTTAATGGCCGGGACGGCAAACATTCAGTACTTC.

The chain joins TRBV4-2 to TRBJ2-7; TRBD2 matches 7 bases. Trimming cost V 0 bases and J 6 bases; bases outside gene matches: 14. CDR1 and CDR2 from the germline V gene are LGHNA and YNFKEQ. This CDR3 has 17 amino acids. The CDR3 sequence is CASSQERFRGEAPEQYV. CDR3 nucleotide sequence: TGTGCCAGCAGCCAAGAACGGTTCCGGGGGGAGGCGCCCGAGCAGTACGTC.

This clone was recorded once. V usage is TRBV6-6 and J usage is TRBJ2-5, with TRBD1 matching 10 bases. The germline gives CDR1 MNHNY, CDR2 SVGAGI (reference sequence). There are 14 residues in the CDR3. J was trimmed by 5 bases and V by 7 bases; bases with no gene match: 7. DNA for the CDR3: TGTGCCAGCAAGGGGACAGGGGACTGGGAGACCCAGTACTTC. This sequence encodes CASKGTGDWETQYF.

V is TRBV5-1 and J is TRBJ2-1; no reliable D call. The CDR3 sequence is 15 residues long. Trimming pared 0 bases from V and 4 bases from J, leaving 11 bases between. Germline values: CDR1 SGHRS, CDR2 YFSETQ. CDR3: CASSLGHPPYNEQFF. CDR3 nucleotides: TGCGCCAGCAGCTTGGGACACCCGCCTTACAATGAGCAGTTCTTC. The complete variable domain, with remaining parts taken from reference TRBV5-1 and TRBJ2-1, reads KAGVTQTPRYLIKTRGQQVTLSCSPISGHRSVSWYQQTPGQGLQFLFEYFSETQRNKGNFPGRFSGRQFSNSRSEMNVSTLELGDSALYLCASSLGHPPYNEQFFGPGTRLTVL.

The V call is TRBV4-1, the J call TRBJ1-2; unclear D gene. The CDR3 runs 19 residues. V lost 1 base to trimming and J lost 1 base, with 22 bases between them. Germline V gives CDR1 MGHRA, CDR2 YSYEKL. Here the CDR3 reads CASSQGLKWGTAGNYGYTF. In DNA form, the CDR3 reads TGCGCCAGCAGCCAAGGTTTAAAGTGGGGAACCGCCGGTAACTATGGCTACACCTTC.

V gene TRBV19 combines with J gene TRBJ2-3; D unclear. V lost 0 bases, J lost 6 bases, and 7 bases lay in between. The germline gives CDR1 LNHDA, CDR2 SQIVND (reference sequence). The CDR3 has 13 residues. CDR3 DNA: TGTGCCAGTAGTATAGATCGGTTGGATACGCAGTATTTT. As protein: CASSIDRLDTQYF.

DNA of the CDR3: TGTGCCAGCAGCCCAAGACAGGGGACCTACGAGCAGTACTTC. This translates into CASSPRQGTYEQYF. The genes are TRBV7-9 and TRBJ2-7, with 8 bases matching TRBD1. J lost 2 bases, V lost 5 bases, and 5 bases had no gene match. The CDR3 has 14 amino acids. Germline CDR1 and CDR2: SEHNR and FQNEAQ (reference sequence).

The V gene is TRBV5-1, the J gene TRBJ2-2, with D maybe TRBD2 (7 bases). Looked up from germline, CDR1 is SGHRS and CDR2 is YFSETQ. Trimming stripped 4 bases from V and 0 bases from J, with 16 bases between. CDR3 length equals 17 residues. The CDR3 region is CASSTLRGGANTGELFF. The CDR3 DNA sequence: TGCGCCAGCAGCACCCTAAGGGGGGGAGCGAACACCGGGGAGCTGTTTTTT.

The V gene is TRBV23-1, the J gene TRBJ1-2; 7 positions agree with TRBD1. TRBV23-1 is recorded as an ORF, its role being uncertain. This CDR3 has 17 residues. Trimming cost V 0 bases and J 1 base; bases outside gene matches: 8. The CDR3 spells CASSQSRTGIVNYGYTF. The CDR3 nucleotides are TGCGCCAGCAGTCAATCTAGGACAGGCATCGTTAACTATGGCTACACCTTC.

This clone was counted only a few times. This chain joins TRBV9 and TRBJ2-7; possibly TRBD1 or TRBD2 for D (5 bases each). The germline CDR1 and CDR2 sequences are SGDLS and YYNGEE. The CDR3 has 13 residues. V was trimmed by 3 bases and J by 6 bases, leaving 13 bases between them. CDR3 protein: CASSAGPAGEQYF. The CDR3 DNA reads as TGTGCCAGCAGCGCGGGACCGGCGGGCGAGCAGTACTTC.